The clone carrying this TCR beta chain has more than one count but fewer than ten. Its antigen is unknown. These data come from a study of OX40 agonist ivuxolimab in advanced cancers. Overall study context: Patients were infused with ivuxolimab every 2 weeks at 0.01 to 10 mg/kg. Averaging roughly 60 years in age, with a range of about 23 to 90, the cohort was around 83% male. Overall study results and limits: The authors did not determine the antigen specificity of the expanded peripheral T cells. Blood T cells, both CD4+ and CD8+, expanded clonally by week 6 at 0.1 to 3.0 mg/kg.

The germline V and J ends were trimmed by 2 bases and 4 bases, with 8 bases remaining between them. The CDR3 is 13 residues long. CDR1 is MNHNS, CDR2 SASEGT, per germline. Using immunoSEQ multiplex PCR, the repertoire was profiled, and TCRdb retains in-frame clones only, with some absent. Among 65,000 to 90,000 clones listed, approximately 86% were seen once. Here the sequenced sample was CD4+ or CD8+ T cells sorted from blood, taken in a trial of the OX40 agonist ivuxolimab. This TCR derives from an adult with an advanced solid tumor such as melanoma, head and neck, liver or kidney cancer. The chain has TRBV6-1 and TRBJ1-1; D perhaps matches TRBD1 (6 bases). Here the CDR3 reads CASSERGITEAFF. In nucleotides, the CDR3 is TGTGCCAGCAGTGAAAGGGGGATCACTGAAGCTTTCTTT.